The 10 T cell receptor beta chains presented below share a single source sample, sequenced in a study of T-cell reconstitution after alpha-beta-depleted transplantation in children. Unique molecular identifiers were used in preparing the TCRbeta library. TCRdb re-analysed the PCR reads in MiXCR, keeping a single row per CDR3 protein. The table shows approximately 99,000 distinct CDR3 sequences, with approximately 6.9% occurring only once. The specimen comprised PBMCs, mostly from graft donor cells, sampled 360 days after TCRalphabeta/CD19-depleted stem cell transplant. These receptors all stem from a male patient aged 2-10 years who had a stem cell transplant for acute lymphoblastic leukemia, so the T cells may come from the graft donor.

This clonotype was recorded at least ten times. This chain links TRBV28 with TRBJ2-3, with 10 bases identical to TRBD1. Germline CDR1 MDHEN, CDR2 SYDVKM. The CDR3 is made up of 14 amino acids. Trimming took 4 bases from V and 7 from J; bases not matched to a gene: 5. CDR3 loop: CASSWTGGRYTQYF. The CDR3 nucleotides are TGTGCCAGCAGTTGGACAGGGGGAAGGTATACGCAGTATTTT.

This clonotype was counted ten times or more. This chain links TRBV5-5 with TRBJ2-4; the D is unclear. The CDR3 contains 14 residues. V was cut by 4 bases and J by 2 bases, with 10 bases left in between. Germline CDR1 is SGHKS and CDR2 is YYEKEE (reference sequence). The CDR3 sequence: CASSAGRPKNIQYF. CDR3 nucleotides: TGTGCCAGCAGCGCAGGAAGGCCCAAAAACATTCAGTACTTC.

Ten or more counts support this clonotype. The chain couples TRBV4-3 to TRBJ1-2; 7 bases map to TRBD1. Looked up from germline, CDR1 is LGHNA and CDR2 is YSLEER. The V and J ends lost 4 bases and 4 bases, in that order; junction bases with no gene match: 9. The CDR3 loop spans 15 amino acids. CDR3 in amino acids: CASSPRTGGSYGYTF. The CDR3 nucleotides are TGCGCCAGCAGCCCCCGGACAGGAGGGTCCTATGGCTACACCTTC.

This clonotype was observed a handful of times. The genes are TRBV28 and TRBJ1-6, with 9 bases that match TRBD1. CDR1 and CDR2 from the germline V gene are MDHEN and SYDVKM. The CDR3 sequence is 15 residues long. Trimming took 2 bases from V and 8 from J; bases not matched to a gene: 4. As DNA, the CDR3 is TGTGCCAGCAGTTTACCGGACAGGGGTGATTCACCCCTCCACTTT. It is translated as CASSLPDRGDSPLHF.

In this sample, this clonotype turned up many times. The rearrangement uses TRBV10-3 and TRBJ2-5; either TRBD1 or TRBD2 may fit D (5 bases each). The V end was cut by 7 bases, the J end by 6 bases, with 18 bases between. This CDR3 is 14 amino acids long. CDR1 ENHRY and CDR2 SYGVKD come from the germline V gene. CDR3 in DNA: TGTGCCATCATGCCTGAGGGGTCCCGAAAGACCCAGTACTTC. Translation gives CAIMPEGSRKTQYF.

Only a few counts were recorded for this clonotype. The genes are TRBV28 and TRBJ2-7; 8 bases are shared with TRBD1. Germline CDR1 reads MDHEN; CDR2 reads SYDVKM. V dropped 6 bases and J dropped 6; count of bases not matched to a gene: 13. The CDR3 length is 15 residues. The CDR3 spells CASSLQTGEDREQYF. The CDR3 DNA reads as TGTGCCAGCAGCCTTCAGACAGGGGAAGATCGCGAGCAGTACTTC.

The V call is TRBV19, the J call TRBJ2-1; 8 nucleotides line up with TRBD2. V shed 5 bases and J 9 bases; nucleotides not matched to a gene: 9. CDR3 length equals 14 residues. Germline-derived CDR1 and CDR2 are LNHDA and SQIVND (reference sequence). CDR3 DNA sequence: TGTGCCAGTAGTGCCGGGGGGGGGCAGGCTGAGCAGTTCTTC. This encodes CASSAGGGQAEQFF.

To note about this clonotype: The junction differs from germline at one of its ends, possibly a read error. The J gene is TRBJ1-5, the V gene TRBV6-5, with 9 bases aligning to TRBD1. CDR1 is MNHEY and CDR2 is SVGAGI in the germline V gene. The CDR3 sequence is 15 residues long. CDR3 residues: CTSSYSRDRDQPQHF. In nucleotides, the CDR3 is TGTACCAGCAGTTACTCAAGGGACAGGGATCAGCCCCAGCATTTT.

This clonotype was counted ten times or more. V usage is TRBV29-1 and J usage is TRBJ2-3, with D unresolved. Germline CDR1 and CDR2: SQVTM and ANQGSEA. The CDR3 consists of 12 residues. The ends were cut back, 8 bases at V and 3 bases at J, with 12 bases in the middle. The CDR3 is CSTPNGTDTQYF. In DNA form, the CDR3 reads TGCAGCACACCTAACGGTACAGATACGCAGTATTTT.

This clonotype was counted only a few times. The rearrangement links TRBV9 to TRBJ2-3; 9 bases are shared with TRBD2. Germline V gene lookup returns CDR1 SGDLS and CDR2 YYNGEE. V was pared by 0 bases and J by 7 bases, with 9 bases of the junction left unmatched. The CDR3 is made up of 16 amino acids. For the CDR3, the DNA is TGTGCCAGCAGCGTAGGAGAGCGGGAGGCCACTTATACGCAGTATTTT. Its protein product is CASSVGEREATYTQYF. Full variable domain (rest looked up from reference TRBV9 and TRBJ2-3): DSGVTQTPKHLITATGQRVTLRCSPRSGDLSVYWYQQSLDQGLQFLIQYYNGEERAKGNILERFSAQQFPDLHSELNLSSLELGDSALYFCASSVGEREATYTQYFGPGTRLTVL.